These T cell receptor beta chains were read from a single sample in a study of glioma-infiltrating T cells. Via MiXCR, TCRdb re-called the multiplex PCR reads, giving one row per CDR3 protein. Counted here are fewer than 200,000 distinct CDR3 sequences, approximately 30% occurring once; the ten biggest clones make up 20% to 25%. Sequencing used glioma tissue, nonneoplastic brain tissue, or PBMCs (not recorded which). Every receptor here comes from a human donor with low-grade glioma or glioblastoma, undergoing nonglioma brain surgery, or in good health (not recorded which). The CDR3 runs from the conserved cysteine through the conserved F or W. The D gene is left open where the match is weak. Not every row has a clone size; where given, it reads once, few, many or a size class.

>.|TRBV3-1|TRBJ2-5|many
TGTGCCAGCAGCCAAGGATGGGAACAAGAGACCCAGTACTTC
CASSQGWEQETQYF
>.|TRBV6-2/TRBV6-3|TRBJ1-5|.
TGCGCCAGCAGCCAAGATCAGAGACGCCAGCCCCAGCATTTT
CASSQDQRRQPQHF
>.|TRBV10-3|TRBJ1-1|few
TGTGCCATCAGTGAGTCGGAGGGAGGGACTGAAGCTTTCTTT
CAISESEGGTEAFF
>TRBD2|TRBV15|TRBJ2-3|once
TGTGCCACCAGCCTTAGCGGGAGAGGATCAGATACGCAGTATTTT
CATSLSGRGSDTQYF
>.|TRBV30|TRBJ1-2|.
TGTGCCTGGAGTCATGGAGTTGGTTATGGCTACACCTTC
CAWSHGVGYGYTF
>.|TRBV3-1|TRBJ1-2|few
TGTGCCAGCAGCCAAGGGGGCTGGCGGAGCTCGGACTATGGCTACACCTTC
CASSQGGWRSSDYGYTF
>.|TRBV7-2|TRBJ2-7|few
TGTGCCAGCAGCTTAGTGGGGGAGCCTGGAGGCGAGCAGTACTTC
CASSLVGEPGGEQYF
>TRBD1|TRBV4-1|TRBJ1-4|many
TGCGCCAGCAGCCAAGTTCAGGGGGGCGATGAAAAACTGTTTTTT
CASSQVQGGDEKLFF
>.|TRBV6-1|TRBJ1-1|many
TGTGCCAGCAGTGAATATTGGGACTTGAACACTGAAGCTTTCTTT
CASSEYWDLNTEAFF
>TRBD2|TRBV4-1|TRBJ2-5|many
TGCGCCAGCAGCCAATGGGCGGGAGGAGAGACCCAGTACTTC
CASSQWAGGETQYF
>.|TRBV7-3|TRBJ2-3|many
TGTGCCAGCAGCTCCACTGGCGTCGGCACAGATACGCAGTATTTT
CASSSTGVGTDTQYF
>TRBD1|TRBV25-1|TRBJ1-2|many
TGTGCCAGCAGACAGGGGGCGGACTATGGCTACACCTTC
CASRQGADYGYTF
>.|TRBV7-2|TRBJ2-1|few
TGTGCCAGCAGCCCGCCGGGACTGATATACAATGAGCAGTTCTTC
CASSPPGLIYNEQFF
>.|TRBV6-1|TRBJ2-3|many
TGTGCTACGAGGGCAGATACGCAGTATTTT
CATRADTQYF
>.|TRBV4-1|TRBJ1-5|.
TGCGCCAGCAGCCAAGATGGGGGTCATCAGACCCAGCATTTT
CASSQDGGHQTQHF
>TRBD1|TRBV5-4|TRBJ1-2|many
TGTGCCAGCAGTCTAAGGACAGGGTTTGGCTACACCTTC
CASSLRTGFGYTF
>TRBD2|TRBV27|TRBJ2-7|many
TGTGCCAGCAGGACGCGGGAGGTATACTCCTACGAGCAGTACTTC
CASRTREVYSYEQYF
>.|TRBV7-3|TRBJ1-1|many
TGTGCCAGCAGCTTGACCACAGGGAACACTGAAGCTTTCTTT
CASSLTTGNTEAFF
>TRBD2|TRBV6-5|TRBJ2-7|.
TGTGCCAGCAGTCCTCGGGGACTACAATTCTACAATGAGCAGTACTTC
CASSPRGLQFYNEQYF
>.|TRBV20-1|TRBJ2-3|many
TGCAGTGCTAGAGAGACAGATACGCAGTATTTT
CSARETDTQYF
>.|TRBV4-3|TRBJ2-3|many
TGCGCCAGCAGCCAGAGGCCCCGGGGGTCTAGCGACTCAGATACGCAGTATTTT
CASSQRPRGSSDSDTQYF
>TRBD2|TRBV15|TRBJ2-3|many
TGTGCCACCAGCAGAGAGTCGTTGATGACTAGCGGGAGGGTAACAGATACGCAGTATTTT
CATSRESLMTSGRVTDTQYF
>.|TRBV9|TRBJ2-1|few
TGTGCCAGCAGTGCGAGTCGGGTCCCCTACAATGAGCAGTTCTTC
CASSASRVPYNEQFF
>.|TRBV7-3|TRBJ2-5|many
TGTGCCAGCAGCTTAGGACCCATGGTAGGAACCCAGTACTTC
CASSLGPMVGTQYF
>TRBD2|TRBV24-1|TRBJ2-1|many
TGTGCCACCAGTGATCGGACTAGCGGGATGTCCTACAATGAGCAGTTCTTC
CATSDRTSGMSYNEQFF
>.|TRBV7-9|TRBJ1-1|many
TGTGCCAGCAGCTGCCACAGGGAAATATGCACTGAAGCTTTCTTT
CASSCHREICTEAFF
>.|TRBV7-9|TRBJ2-7|many
TGTGCCAGCAGCGACGGACCGCAAAATTACTACGAGCAGTACTTC
CASSDGPQNYYEQYF
>TRBD2|TRBV10-3|TRBJ2-1|many
TGTGCCATCAGCGCACCTACGGGACTAGCGGCTCCCTTGACCGTATACAATGAGCAGTTCTTC
CAISAPTGLAAPLTVYNEQFF
>.|TRBV5-4|TRBJ1-3|many
TGTGCCAGCAGCTTAGATTCAGGGGCTGGAAACACCATATATTTT
CASSLDSGAGNTIYF
>.|TRBV12-3/TRBV12-4|TRBJ2-3|.
TGTGCCAGCAGTTTAGGTGCAGAAACGGGATTT
CASSLGAETGF
>.|TRBV28|TRBJ2-7|many
TGTGCCAGCAGTTTGGGGGGGCTCCGTAGCTCCTACGAGCAGTACTTC
CASSLGGLRSSYEQYF
>TRBD1|TRBV18|TRBJ1-5|.
TGTGCCAGCTCACCCCGGGACAGCGCTGGCGTGGCCAATCAGCCCCAGCATTTT
CASSPRDSAGVANQPQHF
>TRBD2|TRBV24-1|TRBJ2-5|many
TGTGCCACCAGTGATTCGTTTCTAGCGGGAGAGACCCAGTACTTC
CATSDSFLAGETQYF
>.|TRBV4-1|TRBJ2-1|.
TGCGCCAGCACCCGAGAAAAGGAGGGGGGTGGGTACAATGAGCAGTTCTTC
CASTREKEGGGYNEQFF
>.|TRBV7-8|TRBJ2-7|many
TGTGCCAGCAGCCGACAATCCTACGAGCAGTACTTC
CASSRQSYEQYF
>.|TRBV6-6|TRBJ1-1|.
TGTGCCAGCAGCTTACTCGAGGAAGGAACTGGAGCTTTCTTT
CASSLLEEGTGAFF
>TRBD1|TRBV7-2|TRBJ2-5|many
TGTGCCGCTGGAGGCAGGGGGCGCGAGGGAGAGACCCAGTACTTC
CAAGGRGREGETQYF
>.|TRBV12-3/TRBV12-4|TRBJ2-1|.
TGTGCCAGCAGCTTCGTTGGCGAGCGGGCCGAGCAGTTCTTC
CASSFVGERAEQFF
>.|TRBV20-1|TRBJ2-2|many
TGCAGTGCTCTTACAGTTAACACCGGGGAGCTGTTTTTT
CSALTVNTGELFF
>TRBD2|TRBV2|TRBJ2-3|many
TGTGCCAGCAGTATCTCTAGCGGGAGGGCAGATACGCAGTATTTT
CASSISSGRADTQYF